This T cell receptor beta chain was found in a study of control samples from healthy donors and cancer patients. This clone was counted a single time. This CDR3 is 15 amino acids long. The V and J ends lost 4 bases and 3 bases, in that order; junction bases with no gene match: 9. Looked up from germline, CDR1 is SGDLS and CDR2 is YYNGEE. The table came from immunoSEQ multiplex PCR; TCRdb's copy has only in-frame clones and leaves some out. The top ten clones hold roughly 21% of a sample with more than 35,000 clones, 80% to 90% of them seen once. Sequenced material: PBMCs. This clonotype was obtained from a woman in her sixties or seventies with lung cancer. V gene TRBV9 combines with J gene TRBJ2-5, with TRBD1 matching over 7 bases. CDR3 DNA sequence: TGTGCCAGCAGCCCGCCCCGAGGGGGCGAAGAGACCCAGTACTTC. Amino acids: CASSPPRGGEETQYF.